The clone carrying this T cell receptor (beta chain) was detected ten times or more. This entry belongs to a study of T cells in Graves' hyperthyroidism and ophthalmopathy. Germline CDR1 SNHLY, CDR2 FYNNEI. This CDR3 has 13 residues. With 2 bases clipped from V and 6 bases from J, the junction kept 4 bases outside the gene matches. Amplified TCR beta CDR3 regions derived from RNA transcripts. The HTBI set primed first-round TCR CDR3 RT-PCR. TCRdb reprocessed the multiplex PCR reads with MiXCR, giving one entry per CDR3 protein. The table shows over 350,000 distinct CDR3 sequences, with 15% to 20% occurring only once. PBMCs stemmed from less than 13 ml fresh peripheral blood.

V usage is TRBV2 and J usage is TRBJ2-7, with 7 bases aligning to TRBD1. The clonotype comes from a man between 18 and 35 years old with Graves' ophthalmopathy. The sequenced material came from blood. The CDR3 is CASSETGVREQYF. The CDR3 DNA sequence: TGTGCCAGCAGTGAAACAGGGGTTCGCGAGCAGTACTTC.